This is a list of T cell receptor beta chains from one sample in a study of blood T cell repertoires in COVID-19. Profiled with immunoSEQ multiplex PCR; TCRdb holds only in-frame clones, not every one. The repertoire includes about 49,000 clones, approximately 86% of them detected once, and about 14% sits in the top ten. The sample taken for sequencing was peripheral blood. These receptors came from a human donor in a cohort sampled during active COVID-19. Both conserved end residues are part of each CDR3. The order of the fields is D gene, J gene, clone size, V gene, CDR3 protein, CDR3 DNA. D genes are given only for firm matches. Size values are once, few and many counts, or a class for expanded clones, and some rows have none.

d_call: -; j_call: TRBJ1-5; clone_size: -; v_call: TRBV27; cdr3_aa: CASSLSRLGQPQHF; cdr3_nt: TGTGCCAGCAGTTTATCGAGGCTGGGTCAGCCCCAGCATTTT
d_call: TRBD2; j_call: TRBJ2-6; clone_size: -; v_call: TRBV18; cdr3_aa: CASSPPSGSLGANVLTF; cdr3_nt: TGTGCCAGCTCACCACCTAGCGGGAGTCTTGGGGCCAACGTCCTGACTTTC
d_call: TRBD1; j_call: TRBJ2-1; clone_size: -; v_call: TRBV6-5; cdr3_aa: CASRAGGSYNEQFF; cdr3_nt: TGTGCCAGCAGAGCAGGGGGCTCCTACAATGAGCAGTTCTTC
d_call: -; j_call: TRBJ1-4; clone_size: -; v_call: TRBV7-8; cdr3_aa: CASSLGRGGREKLFF; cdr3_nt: TGTGCCAGCAGCTTAGGCCGGGGGGGCCGTGAAAAACTGTTTTTT
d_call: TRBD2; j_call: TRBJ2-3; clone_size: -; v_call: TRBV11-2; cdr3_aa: CASSLGGGARADTQYF; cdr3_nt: TGTGCCAGCAGCTTAGGCGGGGGGGCCAGGGCAGATACGCAGTATTTT
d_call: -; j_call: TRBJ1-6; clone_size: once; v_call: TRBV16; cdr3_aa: CASSQYQGSPLHF; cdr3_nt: TGTGCCAGCAGCCAATATCAGGGTTCACCCCTCCACTTT
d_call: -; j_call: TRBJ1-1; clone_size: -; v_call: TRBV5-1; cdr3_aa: CASRVGGLNTEAFF; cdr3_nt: TGCGCCAGCAGGGTGGGGGGACTGAACACTGAAGCTTTCTTT
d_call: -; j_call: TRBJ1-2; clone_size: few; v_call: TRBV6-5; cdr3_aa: CASRGAYTSHYGYTF; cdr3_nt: TGTGCCAGCAGAGGGGCCTACACCTCCCACTATGGCTACACCTTC
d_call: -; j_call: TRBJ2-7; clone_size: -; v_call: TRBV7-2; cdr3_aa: CASSSDYPYEQYF; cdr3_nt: TGTGCCAGCAGCTCGGACTATCCCTACGAGCAGTACTTC
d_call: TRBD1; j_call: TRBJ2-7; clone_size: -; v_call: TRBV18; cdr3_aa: CASSRTGTGPGEEQYF; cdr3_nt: TGTGCCAGCTCGCGTACCGGGACAGGGCCAGGGGAAGAGCAGTACTTC
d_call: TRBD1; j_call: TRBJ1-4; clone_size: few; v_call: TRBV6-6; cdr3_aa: CASSRGQGQKLFF; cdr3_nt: TGTGCCAGCAGTAGGGGACAGGGTCAGAAACTGTTTTTT
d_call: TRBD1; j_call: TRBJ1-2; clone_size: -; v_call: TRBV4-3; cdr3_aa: CASSAGTGYGYTF; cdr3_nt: TGCGCCAGCAGCGCAGGGACAGGGTATGGCTACACCTTC
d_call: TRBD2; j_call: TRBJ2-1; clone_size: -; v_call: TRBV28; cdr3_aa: CASSLPQGLAGAPEQFF; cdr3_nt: TGTGCCAGCAGTTTACCCCAGGGACTAGCGGGAGCCCCGGAGCAGTTCTTC
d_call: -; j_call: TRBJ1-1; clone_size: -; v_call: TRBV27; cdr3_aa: CASYSDRLNTEAFF; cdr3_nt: TGTGCCAGCTACTCGGACAGATTGAACACTGAAGCTTTCTTT
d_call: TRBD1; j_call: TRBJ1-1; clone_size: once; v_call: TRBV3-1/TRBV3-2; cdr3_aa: CASSPGTGAIGTEAFF; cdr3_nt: TGTGCCAGCAGCCCCGGGACAGGGGCCATAGGGACTGAAGCTTTCTTT
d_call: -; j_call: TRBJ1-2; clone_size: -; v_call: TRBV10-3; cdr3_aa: CAISEGGNYGYTF; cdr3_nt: TGTGCCATCAGTGAAGGCGGAAACTATGGCTACACCTTC
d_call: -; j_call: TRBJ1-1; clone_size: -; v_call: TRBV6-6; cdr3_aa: CASRGGGPPRYTEAFF; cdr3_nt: TGTGCCAGCCGAGGGGGGGGACCCCCGAGGTACACTGAAGCTTTCTTT
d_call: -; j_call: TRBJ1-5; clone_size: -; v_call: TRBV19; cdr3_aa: CASTPSIRGALEQPQHF; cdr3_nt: TGTGCCAGTACCCCTTCGATTCGGGGGGCTTTAGAACAGCCCCAGCATTTT
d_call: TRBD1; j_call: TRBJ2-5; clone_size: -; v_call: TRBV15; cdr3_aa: CATSRDTGQGSRETQYF; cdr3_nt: TGTGCCACCAGCAGAGACACGGGACAGGGGTCCCGTGAGACCCAGTACTTC
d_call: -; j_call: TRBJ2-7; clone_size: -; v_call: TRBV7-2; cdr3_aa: CASSNRQPPYEQYF; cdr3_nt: TGTGCCAGCAGCAACCGACAGCCTCCCTACGAGCAGTACTTC
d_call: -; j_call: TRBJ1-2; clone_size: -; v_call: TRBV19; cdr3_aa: CASGEAGILNYGYTF; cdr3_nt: TGTGCCAGTGGGGAGGCAGGGATACTTAACTATGGCTACACCTTC
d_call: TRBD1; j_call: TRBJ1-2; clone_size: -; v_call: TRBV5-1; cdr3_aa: CASSPGDRGGYTF; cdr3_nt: TGCGCCAGCAGCCCGGGGGACAGGGGTGGCTACACCTTC
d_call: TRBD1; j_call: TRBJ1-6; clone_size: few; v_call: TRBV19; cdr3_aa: CASSTGTGVSPLHF; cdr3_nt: TGTGCCAGTAGTACCGGGACAGGGGTTTCACCCCTCCACTTT
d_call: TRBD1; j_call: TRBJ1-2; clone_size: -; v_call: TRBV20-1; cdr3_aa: CSASPGTGYYGYTF; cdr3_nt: TGCAGTGCTAGTCCCGGGACAGGATACTATGGCTACACCTTC
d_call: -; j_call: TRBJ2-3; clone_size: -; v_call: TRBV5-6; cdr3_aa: CASSLAGSTDTQYF; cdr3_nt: TGTGCCAGCAGCTTGGCGGGAAGCACAGATACGCAGTATTTT
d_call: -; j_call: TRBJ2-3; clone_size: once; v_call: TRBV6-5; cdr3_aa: CASSYSWDSQDTQYF; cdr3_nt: TGTGCCAGCAGTTACTCATGGGACTCACAAGATACGCAGTATTTT
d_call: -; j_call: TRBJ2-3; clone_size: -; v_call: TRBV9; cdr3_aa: CASSYAGVSTDTQYF; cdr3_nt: TGTGCCAGCAGCTACGCAGGGGTTTCCACAGATACGCAGTATTTT
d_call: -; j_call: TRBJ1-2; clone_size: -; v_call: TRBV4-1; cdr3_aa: CASSQEVTVNYGYTF; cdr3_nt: TGCGCCAGCAGCCAAGAAGTGACAGTGAACTATGGCTACACCTTC
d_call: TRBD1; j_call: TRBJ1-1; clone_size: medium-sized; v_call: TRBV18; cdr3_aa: CASSPGTGNTEAFF; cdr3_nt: TGTGCCAGCTCACCTGGGACAGGGAACACTGAAGCTTTCTTT
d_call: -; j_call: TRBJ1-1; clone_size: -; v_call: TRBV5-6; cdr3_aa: CASRVRFNTVQNLNTEAFF; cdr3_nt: TGTGCCAGCAGGGTCAGGTTTAATACAGTACAAAATTTGAACACTGAAGCTTTCTTT
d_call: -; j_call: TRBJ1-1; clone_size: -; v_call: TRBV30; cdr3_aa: CAWSVQLDTEAFF; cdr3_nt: TGTGCCTGGAGTGTACAGTTAGACACTGAAGCTTTCTTT
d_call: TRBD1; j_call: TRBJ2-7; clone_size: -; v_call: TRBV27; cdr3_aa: CASGTNRGVSYEQYF; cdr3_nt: TGTGCCAGCGGAACAAACAGGGGGGTCTCCTACGAGCAGTACTTC
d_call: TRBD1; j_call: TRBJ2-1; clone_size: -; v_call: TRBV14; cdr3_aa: CASSPGTGNNEQFF; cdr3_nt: TGTGCCAGCAGCCCCGGGACAGGGAACAATGAGCAGTTCTTC
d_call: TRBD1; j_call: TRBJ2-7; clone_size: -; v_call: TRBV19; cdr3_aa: CASSPQGARSYEQYF; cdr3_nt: TGTGCCAGTAGTCCACAGGGGGCCAGGTCCTACGAGCAGTACTTC
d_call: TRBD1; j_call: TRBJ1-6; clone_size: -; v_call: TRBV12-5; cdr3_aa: CASGLDGTGHSPLHF; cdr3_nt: TGTGCTAGTGGTTTGGACGGGACAGGTCATTCACCCCTCCACTTT
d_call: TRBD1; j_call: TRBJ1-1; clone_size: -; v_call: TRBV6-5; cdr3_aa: CASKLGQGGNTEAFF; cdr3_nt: TGTGCCAGCAAACTAGGACAGGGCGGGAACACTGAAGCTTTCTTT
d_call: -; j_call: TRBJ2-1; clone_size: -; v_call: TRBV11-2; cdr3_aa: CASSSFPPRDSKHNEQFF; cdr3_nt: TGTGCCAGCAGCTCTTTTCCCCCCCGGGATAGCAAACACAATGAGCAGTTCTTC
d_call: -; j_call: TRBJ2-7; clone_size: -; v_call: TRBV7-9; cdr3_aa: CASSSQGTYEQYF; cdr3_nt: TGTGCCAGCAGCTCACAGGGTACCTACGAGCAGTACTTC
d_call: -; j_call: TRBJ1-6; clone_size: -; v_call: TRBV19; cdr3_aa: CASSSGGSSYNSPLHF; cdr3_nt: TGTGCCAGTAGTTCGGGGGGGAGCTCCTATAATTCACCCCTCCACTTT
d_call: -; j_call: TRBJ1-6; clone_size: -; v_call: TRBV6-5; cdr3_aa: CASRNQQGVRSPLHF; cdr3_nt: TGTGCCAGCAGAAACCAACAGGGAGTACGTTCACCCCTCCACTTT
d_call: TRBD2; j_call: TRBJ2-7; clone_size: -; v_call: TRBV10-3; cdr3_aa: CAISGTSGSSYEQYF; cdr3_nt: TGTGCCATCAGTGGGACTAGCGGGAGCTCCTACGAGCAGTACTTC
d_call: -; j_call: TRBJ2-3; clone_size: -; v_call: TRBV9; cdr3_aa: CASSTLTSSDTQYF; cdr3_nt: TGTGCCAGCAGCACACTGACTAGTTCAGATACGCAGTATTTT
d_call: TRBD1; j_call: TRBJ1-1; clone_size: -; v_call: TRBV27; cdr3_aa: CASSGAGTGETEAFF; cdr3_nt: TGTGCCAGCAGTGGGGCCGGGACAGGGGAAACTGAAGCTTTCTTT
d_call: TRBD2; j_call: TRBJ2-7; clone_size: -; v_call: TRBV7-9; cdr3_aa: CASSLDLAGAEQYF; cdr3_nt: TGTGCCAGCAGCTTAGATCTAGCGGGAGCCGAGCAGTACTTC
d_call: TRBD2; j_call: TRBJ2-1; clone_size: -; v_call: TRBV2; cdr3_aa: CASRERGGTYNEQFF; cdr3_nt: TGTGCCAGTAGGGAGCGGGGGGGAACCTACAATGAGCAGTTCTTC
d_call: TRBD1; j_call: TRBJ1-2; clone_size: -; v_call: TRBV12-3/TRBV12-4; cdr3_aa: CASSLGQNFGYTF; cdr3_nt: TGTGCCAGCAGTTTGGGACAGAATTTTGGCTACACCTTC
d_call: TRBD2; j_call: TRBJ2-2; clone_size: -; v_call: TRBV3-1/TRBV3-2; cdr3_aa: CASSRTGLAGAGTGELFF; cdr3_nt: TGTGCCAGCAGCAGGACGGGACTAGCGGGAGCGGGCACCGGGGAGCTGTTTTTT
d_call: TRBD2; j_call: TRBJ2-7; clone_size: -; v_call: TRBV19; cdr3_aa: CASSSSTSGRYEQYF; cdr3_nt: TGTGCCAGTAGTTCGTCGACTAGCGGGAGATACGAGCAGTACTTC
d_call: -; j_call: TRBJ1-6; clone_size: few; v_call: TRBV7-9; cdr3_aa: CASSLVGGFSPLHF; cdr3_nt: TGTGCCAGCAGCTTGGTGGGGGGATTTTCACCCCTCCACTTT
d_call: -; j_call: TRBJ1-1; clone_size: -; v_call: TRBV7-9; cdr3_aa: CASSLLMLRNTEAFF; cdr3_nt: TGTGCCAGCAGCTTATTAATGTTGAGGAACACTGAAGCTTTCTTT
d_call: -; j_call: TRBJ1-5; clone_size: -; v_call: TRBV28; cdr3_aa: CASTLPGLNQPQHF; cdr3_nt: TGTGCCAGCACTTTACCAGGGCTCAATCAGCCCCAGCATTTT
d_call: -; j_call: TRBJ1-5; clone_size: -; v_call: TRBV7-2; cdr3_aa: CASGGGGTPRNQPQHF; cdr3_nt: TGTGCCAGCGGGGGGGGAGGCACCCCTAGAAATCAGCCCCAGCATTTT
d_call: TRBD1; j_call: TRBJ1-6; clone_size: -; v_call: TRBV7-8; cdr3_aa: CASSFTRQGFYNSPLHF; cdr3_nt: TGTGCCAGCAGCTTTACGCGACAGGGTTTCTATAATTCACCCCTCCACTTT
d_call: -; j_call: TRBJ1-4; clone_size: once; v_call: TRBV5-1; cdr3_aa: CASGQDSEKLFF; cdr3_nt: TGCGCCAGCGGCCAGGACAGTGAAAAACTGTTTTTT
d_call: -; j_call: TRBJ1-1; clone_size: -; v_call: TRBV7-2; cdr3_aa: CASSLLGKNTEAFF; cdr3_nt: TGTGCCAGCAGCTTACTAGGAAAGAACACTGAAGCTTTCTTT
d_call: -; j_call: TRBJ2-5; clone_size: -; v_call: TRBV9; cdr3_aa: CASSAGGYQETQYF; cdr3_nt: TGTGCCAGCAGCGCTGGGGGCTACCAAGAGACCCAGTACTTC
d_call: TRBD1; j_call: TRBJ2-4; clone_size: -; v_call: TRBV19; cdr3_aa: CASNAQGARNIQYF; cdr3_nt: TGTGCCAGTAATGCACAGGGGGCAAGAAACATTCAGTACTTC
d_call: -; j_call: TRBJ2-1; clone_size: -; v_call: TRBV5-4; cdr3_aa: CASSLGGGGSYNEQFF; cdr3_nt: TGTGCCAGCAGCTTGGGTGGGGGAGGTTCCTACAATGAGCAGTTCTTC
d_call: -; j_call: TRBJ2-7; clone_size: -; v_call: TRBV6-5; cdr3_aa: CASRSGVGEQYF; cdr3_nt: TGTGCCAGCCGATCAGGGGTGGGGGAGCAGTACTTC
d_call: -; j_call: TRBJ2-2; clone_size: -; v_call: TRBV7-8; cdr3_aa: CASSPTRLAPTGELFF; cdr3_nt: TGTGCCAGCAGCCCAACCCGTTTGGCACCCACCGGGGAGCTGTTTTTT